The sequence of this T cell receptor beta chain was determined in a study of cytotoxic CD8 clonotypes in ibrutinib-treated CLL. Study background: Results showed about 25 partial and 2 complete responses; following median roughly 70 months, about 15 remained remitted, approximately 12 advanced. The study's findings and limits: Patients with sustained remission and those progressing were sampled at differing times.

Trimming cost V 7 bases and J 5 bases, with 14 bases left between them. Germline CDR1 is KGHSH and CDR2 is LQKENI. CDR3 length equals 14 residues. Sequencing was performed with immunoSEQ multiplex PCR; in TCRdb, only in-frame clones are kept and a portion is missing. The profile shows some 35,000 clones, about 70% of them singletons. For this clone: The antigen remains unidentified.

Genomic DNA in an amount of about 2 micrograms was extracted from cryopreserved PBMCs and used for the preparation of TCR beta libraries. This rearrangement joins TRBV18 to TRBJ1-4; D not certain. Sequences were derived from PBMCs, sampled before ibrutinib treatment. The receptor's source is a human donor with chronic lymphocytic leukemia. CDR3 DNA sequence: TGTGCCAGCTGCCCAATGGGAGGAAATGAAAAACTGTTTTTT. It encodes CASCPMGGNEKLFF.